The source of this T cell receptor (beta chain) is a study of blood T cell repertoires in COVID-19. Study-wide background: PBMCs, B-cell-depleted T cells, or T cells provided the cDNA or gDNA that made up the material.

This table comes from immunoSEQ multiplex PCR, and its TCRdb copy is limited to in-frame clones, with some not included. The table shows 140,000 to 150,000 clones, with over 80% occurring only once. J was trimmed by 2 bases and V by 7 bases; bases with no gene match: 12. The CDR3 runs 16 residues. From germline, CDR1 is LNHDA and CDR2 SQIVND (reference sequence). The chain links TRBV19 to TRBJ2-7; 9 nucleotides line up with TRBD1. The TCR was taken from a middle-aged woman with active or convalescent COVID-19. The sequenced material came from peripheral blood. The CDR3 loop reads CASIETTGGRPYEQYF. The CDR3 DNA reads as TGTGCCAGTATTGAAACCACAGGGGGCCGACCCTACGAGCAGTACTTC.